The rows below give T cell receptor beta chains drawn from one sample of a study of shared clonotypes between healthy human individuals. Profiled with immunoSEQ multiplex PCR; TCRdb holds only in-frame clones, not every one. The sample holds about 2 million clones, 95% seen once. Sequenced: naive CD4+ T cells sorted from blood. All receptors derive from a man aged 18 to 35 in good health. CDR3s include the opening cysteine and the closing phenylalanine or tryptophan. A D gene is named only where the DNA matches it firmly.

TRBV25-1	TRBJ1-4	TRBD1	CASSDPGQGNEKLFF	TGTGCCAGCAGTGATCCGGGACAGGGGAATGAAAAACTGTTTTTT
TRBV11-2	TRBJ2-7	TRBD1	CASSLDLGTGTYEQYF	TGTGCCAGCAGCTTAGATTTGGGGACAGGGACCTACGAGCAGTACTTC
TRBV25-1	TRBJ1-2	-	CASTPGVGYGYTF	TGTGCCAGCACCCCCGGGGTAGGGTATGGCTACACCTTC
TRBV18	TRBJ2-5	TRBD2	CASRTSGGQETQYF	TGTGCCAGCCGGACTAGCGGGGGGCAAGAGACCCAGTACTTC
TRBV27	TRBJ1-1	TRBD1	CASSPHRDRSEAFF	TGTGCCAGCAGTCCTCACCGGGACAGAAGTGAAGCTTTCTTT
TRBV9	TRBJ2-3	-	CASSVGPGLPQITDTQYF	TGTGCCAGCAGCGTAGGGCCCGGGCTGCCCCAGATCACAGATACGCAGTATTTT
TRBV6-5	TRBJ2-1	TRBD2	CASRHMGGGYNEQFF	TGTGCCAGCAGGCACATGGGGGGGGGTTACAATGAGCAGTTCTTC
TRBV5-1	TRBJ1-1	-	CASSPVDRHTEAFF	TGCGCCAGCAGCCCCGTTGACAGACACACTGAAGCTTTCTTT
TRBV27	TRBJ2-7	-	CASSFNPPGPPYEQYF	TGTGCCAGCAGTTTCAATCCCCCAGGACCCCCCTACGAGCAGTACTTC
TRBV11-1	TRBJ2-7	-	CASSLGQVVSYEQYF	TGTGCCAGCAGCTTAGGGCAGGTCGTCTCCTACGAGCAGTACTTC
TRBV18	TRBJ2-3	-	CASSLSTDTQYF	TGTGCCAGCTCACTAAGCACAGATACGCAGTATTTT
TRBV25-1	TRBJ2-2	-	CASTRGNTGELFF	TGTGCCAGCACCAGGGGGAACACCGGGGAGCTGTTTTTT
TRBV18	TRBJ1-2	-	CASSVGRENYGYTF	TGTGCCAGCTCAGTCGGCAGGGAAAACTATGGCTACACCTTC
TRBV29-1	TRBJ2-5	-	CSVGGSADQETQYF	TGCAGCGTTGGAGGGAGTGCGGACCAAGAGACCCAGTACTTC
TRBV19	TRBJ1-5	-	CASSIAGSNQPQHF	TGTGCCAGTAGTATAGCGGGGAGCAATCAGCCCCAGCATTTT
TRBV6-5	TRBJ2-3	-	CASSYNRRTTDTQYF	TGTGCCAGCAGTTACAACCGGCGGACCACAGATACGCAGTATTTT
TRBV4-3	TRBJ2-7	-	CASSPLVDSYEQYF	TGCGCCAGCAGCCCCTTAGTGGACTCCTACGAGCAGTACTTC
TRBV7-9	TRBJ1-6	-	CASSSDADNSPLHF	TGTGCCAGCAGCTCGGACGCGGATAATTCACCCCTCCACTTT
TRBV15	TRBJ1-4	-	CATSTRAGSGEKLFF	TGTGCCACCAGCACCAGGGCAGGGAGTGGGGAAAAACTGTTTTTT
TRBV6-1	TRBJ2-1	-	CASRGPYNEQFF	TGTGCCAGCAGGGGGCCATACAATGAGCAGTTCTTC
TRBV4-3	TRBJ2-1	-	CASSQDPGISYNEQFF	TGCGCCAGCAGCCAAGATCCCGGGATCTCCTACAATGAGCAGTTCTTC
TRBV11-2	TRBJ2-5	-	CASSSDPPGTQYF	TGTGCCAGCAGCTCTGACCCCCCCGGGACCCAGTACTTC
TRBV11-2	TRBJ2-5	-	CASSFSPFRGSGETQYF	TGTGCCAGCAGCTTTTCCCCTTTTCGTGGAAGCGGGGAGACCCAGTACTTC